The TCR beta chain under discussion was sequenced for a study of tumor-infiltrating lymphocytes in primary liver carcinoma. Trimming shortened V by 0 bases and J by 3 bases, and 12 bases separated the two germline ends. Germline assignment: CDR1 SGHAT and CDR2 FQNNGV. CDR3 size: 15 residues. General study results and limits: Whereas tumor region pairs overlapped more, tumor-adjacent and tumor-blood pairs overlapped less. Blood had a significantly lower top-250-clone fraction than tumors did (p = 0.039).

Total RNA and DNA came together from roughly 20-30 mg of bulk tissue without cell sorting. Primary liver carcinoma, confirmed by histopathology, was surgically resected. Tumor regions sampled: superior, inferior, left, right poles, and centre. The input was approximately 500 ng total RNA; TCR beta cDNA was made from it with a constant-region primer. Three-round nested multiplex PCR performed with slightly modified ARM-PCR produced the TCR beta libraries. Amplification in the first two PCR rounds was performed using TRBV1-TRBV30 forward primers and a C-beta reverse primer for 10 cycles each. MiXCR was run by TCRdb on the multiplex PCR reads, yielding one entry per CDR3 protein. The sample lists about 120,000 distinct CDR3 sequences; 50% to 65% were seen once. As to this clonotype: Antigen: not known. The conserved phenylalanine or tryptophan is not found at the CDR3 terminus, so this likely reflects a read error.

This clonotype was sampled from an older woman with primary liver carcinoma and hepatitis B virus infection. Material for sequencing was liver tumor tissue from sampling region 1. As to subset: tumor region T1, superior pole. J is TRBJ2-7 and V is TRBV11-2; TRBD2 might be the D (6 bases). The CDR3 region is CASSLEGGMIYEQYL. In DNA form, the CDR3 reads TGTGCCAGCAGCTTAGAGGGGGGTATGATCTACGAGCAGTACCTC.